The 26 T cell receptor beta chains reported below all come from one sample, sequenced in a study of Graves' ophthalmopathy and Graves' hyperthyroidism. CDR3 regions of TCR beta were amplified from RNA transcripts. The authors performed first-round RT-PCR with HTBI primers and then a second-round multiplex PCR. Each CDR3 protein gets one entry after TCRdb re-called the multiplex PCR reads with MiXCR. The data show a few hundred thousand distinct CDR3 sequences, around 21% seen once. Sequencing used peripheral blood. Receptors originate from a woman under 30 with stable Graves' hyperthyroidism.

This clonotype was picked up many times. V gene TRBV7-3 combines with J gene TRBJ2-2; 10 bases agree with TRBD1. The CDR3 has 14 residues. The V gene end was trimmed by 6 bases and the J gene end by 9 bases; junction bases not matched to a gene: 7. Germline V lookup: CDR1 SGHTA, CDR2 FQGTGA. The CDR3 nucleotides are TGTGCCAGCAGTCGGACAGGGGGAGGCCGGGAGCTGTTTTTT. As protein: CASSRTGGGRELFF.

The J gene is TRBJ1-6, the V gene TRBV4-1; D remains ambiguous. Germline values: CDR1 MGHRA, CDR2 YSYEKL. Trimming left V 0 bases short and J 9 bases short, with 12 bases between. This CDR3 contains 15 residues. The CDR3 is CASSQDRWIGSPLHF. The CDR3 coding sequence is TGCGCCAGCAGCCAAGACAGGTGGATAGGTTCACCCCTCCACTTT.

This clonotype turned up a few times. The chain carries TRBV19 and TRBJ2-5, with D perhaps being TRBD1 or TRBD2 (5 bases each). CDR1 is LNHDA and CDR2 is SQIVND in the germline V gene (reference sequence). The V end lost 8 bases, the J end lost 2 bases, and 12 bases lay between the germline ends. The CDR3 extends over 13 amino acids. The CDR3 loop reads CASGGGRQETQYF. The CDR3 DNA follows: TGTGCCAGTGGGGGTGGACGGCAAGAGACCCAGTACTTC.

This clonotype was recorded many times. J is TRBJ2-2 and V is TRBV6-1; the D call may be TRBD1 or TRBD2 (5 bases each). CDR1 MNHNS and CDR2 SASEGT come from the germline V gene. This CDR3 contains 16 residues. The V gene lost 0 bases and the J gene lost 1 base, with 9 bases spanning the gap. CDR3 protein: CASSEAGPMNTGELFF. The CDR3 nucleotides read TGTGCCAGCAGTGAAGCGGGACCGATGAACACCGGGGAGCTGTTTTTT.

As to this clonotype: A much more abundant neighbour one base away suggests this may be a read error. Because the CDR3 is missing its conserved closing phenylalanine or tryptophan, this is likely a read error. The V and J genes are TRBV7-3 and TRBJ2-2; D gene ambiguous. Trimming pared 2 bases from V and 8 bases from J, leaving 9 bases between. CDR3 size: 13 residues. Germline CDR1 reads SGHTA; CDR2 reads FQGTGA. The DNA for the CDR3 is TGTGCCAGCAGCTTATATCGTGCAGGGGAGCTGTTTTTG. It translates to CASSLYRAGELFL.

Regarding this clonotype: The CDR3 ends on some other residue instead of the conserved phenylalanine or tryptophan, so this is likely a read error. This CDR3 reads CASSSPGSGETQYL. Written as DNA, the CDR3 is TGTGCCAGCAGCTCCCCCGGGAGCGGTGAGACCCAGTACTTA. The chain employs TRBV2 and TRBJ2-5, with D possibly being TRBD2 (6 bases). Per germline, CDR1 SNHLY and CDR2 FYNNEI. The CDR3 has 14 residues. The ends were cut back, 6 bases at V and 5 bases at J, with 16 bases in the middle.

This clonotype was observed at least ten times. This chain connects TRBV29-1 to TRBJ2-7; TRBD1 agrees at 9 bases. Germline CDR1 reads SQVTM; CDR2 reads ANQGSEA. This CDR3 is built from 14 residues. The V segment lost 6 bases and the J segment 4 bases; nucleotides outside the gene matches: 10. The CDR3 here is CSVDSGTGKYEQYF. CDR3 nucleotides: TGCAGCGTCGACTCCGGGACAGGGAAATACGAGCAGTACTTC.

The chain employs TRBV12-3 or TRBV12-4 and TRBJ2-7, with 10 bases fitting TRBD1. This CDR3 is 14 amino acids long. Trimming at V came to 7 bases and at J to 1 base, leaving 4 bases not matched to a gene. CDR3 sequence reads: CASTRTGGSYEQYF. The CDR3 bases are TGTGCCAGCACCAGGACAGGGGGATCCTACGAGCAGTACTTC.

Many counts were recorded for this clonotype. The gene calls are TRBV18 and TRBJ2-7; D is unresolved. CDR1 KGHSH and CDR2 LQKENI come from the germline V gene. Trimming took 4 bases from V and 0 from J, leaving 13 bases between them. The CDR3 totals 15 residues. The CDR3 loop is CASSRHWMSSYEQYF. The CDR3 bases are TGTGCCAGCTCACGGCACTGGATGAGCTCCTACGAGCAGTACTTC.

This clonotype was seen repeatedly, ten times or more. The V call is TRBV2, the J call TRBJ2-3, with D maybe TRBD2 (6 bases). Per the germline V gene, CDR1 is SNHLY and CDR2 is FYNNEI. This CDR3 has 14 residues. V lost 7 bases and J lost 1, with 12 bases in between. CDR3 nucleotides: TGTGCCAGCATTTGGACTACAGGCACAGATACGCAGTATTTT. It is translated as CASIWTTGTDTQYF.

This clonotype was counted at least ten times. The rearrangement links TRBV28 to TRBJ2-5; 9 nucleotides align to TRBD2. J was trimmed by 1 base and V by 4 bases; bases with no gene match: 10. The CDR3 extends over 17 amino acids. Germline CDR1 and CDR2: MDHEN and SYDVKM. CDR3 coding DNA: TGTGCCAGCAGTTCGCGACATAGCGGGAGTCTCCAAGAGACCCAGTACTTC. Amino acids: CASSSRHSGSLQETQYF.

This clonotype was recorded many times. The gene calls are TRBV6-1 and TRBJ1-3, with D possibly TRBD1 on 6 matching bases. Per germline, CDR1 MNHNS and CDR2 SASEGT. V shed 11 bases and J shed 7 bases, with 18 bases lying between them. The CDR3 runs 13 residues. The CDR3 loop is CASQQGIQNTIYF. The DNA for the CDR3 is TGTGCCTCTCAACAGGGAATCCAGAACACCATATATTTT.

This clonotype was seen more than once but under ten times. This sequence joins TRBV9 and TRBJ1-2; D gene uncertain. V was pared by 2 bases and J by 0 bases, with 5 bases between. The germline gives CDR1 SGDLS, CDR2 YYNGEE. This CDR3 comprises 13 residues. Here the CDR3 DNA reads TGTGCCAGCAGCGTTGGGGCTAACTATGGCTACACCTTC. Amino acids: CASSVGANYGYTF.

This clonotype appeared a single time. This sequence joins TRBV20-1 and TRBJ2-5; 8 bases agree with TRBD2. CDR3 size: 15 residues. Germline V CDR1 and CDR2: DFQATT, SNEGSKA (reference sequence). J gave up 5 bases and V 0 bases, and 8 bases lay outside the gene matches. The CDR3 bases are TGCAGTGCTAGAGATCGCCATAGCGGGGCGGAGACCCAGTACTTC. The encoded protein is CSARDRHSGAETQYF.

This clonotype showed up many times. The chain is built from TRBV28 and TRBJ1-1, with unresolved D. Per germline, CDR1 MDHEN and CDR2 SYDVKM. The germline V and J ends were trimmed by 5 bases and 2 bases, with 15 bases remaining between them. The CDR3 covers 15 residues. The CDR3 DNA reads as TGTGCCAGCAGTCTAGATGTCCAGCTTAACACTGAAGCTTTCTTT. This codes for CASSLDVQLNTEAFF. The full variable domain, in which reference TRBV28 and TRBJ1-1 provide the parts outside the CDR3, is DVKVTQSSRYLVKRTGEKVFLECVQDMDHENMFWYRQDPGLGLRLIYFSYDVKMKEKGDIPEGYSVSREKKERFSLILESASTNQTSMYLCASSLDVQLNTEAFFGQGTRLTVV.

The V gene is TRBV6-5, the J gene TRBJ2-5; no clear D gene. CDR3 size: 13 residues. V dropped 3 bases and J dropped 7 bases, with 12 bases sitting between them. Germline assignment: CDR1 MNHEY and CDR2 SVGAGI. This CDR3 reads CASSYDFSGTQYF. The CDR3 DNA reads as TGTGCCAGCAGTTATGACTTCTCCGGGACCCAGTACTTC.

This clonotype occurred many times. This chain uses TRBV12-3 or TRBV12-4 with TRBJ2-5; possibly TRBD2 for D (6 bases). The CDR3 runs to 12 residues. The V gene lost 8 bases and the J gene lost 2 bases, with 9 bases spanning the gap. The CDR3 DNA sequence: TGTGCCAGCGGCGGGGTTCAAGAGACCCAGTACTTC. Its translation is CASGGVQETQYF.

This clonotype came up many times. The J gene is TRBJ2-7, the V gene TRBV4-3; 8 nucleotides match TRBD2. Germline values: CDR1 LGHNA, CDR2 YSLEER. CDR3 length: 17 residues. With V trimmed by 3 bases and J by 1 base, 11 bases remained unmatched. CDR3 DNA sequence: TGCGCCAGCAGCCAGGGGATAAACCTAGCGGGTTCCTACGAGCAGTACTTC. It translates to CASSQGINLAGSYEQYF.

This chain connects TRBV28 to TRBJ2-2; D is uncertain. The CDR3 sequence is 14 residues long. Between the trimmed V and J ends, which lost 10 bases and 4 bases, there was a span of 16 bases. Germline CDR1 MDHEN, CDR2 SYDVKM. The CDR3 DNA is TGTGCCACCGCCCCGGGCAGCCGCACCGGGGAGCTGTTTTTT. Residues: CATAPGSRTGELFF. The complete variable domain, with remaining parts taken from reference TRBV28 and TRBJ2-2, reads DVKVTQSSRYLVKRTGEKVFLECVQDMDHENMFWYRQDPGLGLRLIYFSYDVKMKEKGDIPEGYSVSREKKERFSLILESASTNQTSMYLCATAPGSRTGELFFGEGSRLTVL.

In this sample, this clonotype turned up many times. The J gene is TRBJ1-6, the V gene TRBV12-3 or TRBV12-4; 8 nucleotides match TRBD1. This CDR3 has 14 amino acids. The ends lost 5 bases at V and 8 bases at J; junction bases unmatched: 5. The CDR3 DNA is TGTGCCAGCAGTGCGGACAGGGTGGATTCACCCCTCCACTTT. This translates into CASSADRVDSPLHF.

The chain combines TRBV13 with TRBJ1-6, with 7 positions matching TRBD1. The germline V gene encodes CDR1 PRHDT and CDR2 FYEKMQ (reference sequence). The CDR3 has 16 residues. V shed 2 bases, J shed 8 bases, and the junction held 9 bases outside the gene matches. The CDR3 nucleotides read TGTGCCAGCAGCTTACCCCTCTCGCAGGGGGATTCACCCCTCCACTTT. The encoded protein is CASSLPLSQGDSPLHF.

In this sample, this clonotype turned up many times. The chain joins TRBV29-1 to TRBJ2-7; the match to TRBD1 covers 7 bases. The CDR3 sequence is 12 residues long. Germline V gene sequence: CDR1 SQVTM, CDR2 ANQGSEA. Trimming removed 4 bases from V and 3 bases from J; junction bases left unmatched: 3. CDR3 sequence reads: CSVATGVYEQYF. CDR3 DNA: TGCAGCGTTGCAACAGGGGTCTACGAGCAGTACTTC.

Many counts were recorded for this clonotype. V gene TRBV18 combines with J gene TRBJ2-5; TRBD1 aligns across 8 bases. V was clipped by 3 bases and J by 5 bases; unmatched bases: 8. The CDR3 runs 15 residues. Germline CDR1 reads KGHSH; CDR2 reads LQKENI. The CDR3: CASSPTTGAVETQYF. The CDR3 DNA reads TGTGCCAGCTCACCTACGACAGGGGCTGTGGAGACCCAGTACTTC.

This clonotype was detected many times. V and J are TRBV24-1 and TRBJ1-1, with D unclear. CDR3 length equals 20 residues. The V end was cut by 0 bases, the J end by 4 bases, with 26 bases between. Germline V CDR1 and CDR2: KGHDR, SFDVKD. This CDR3 reads CATSDLCPPRPRAVVTEAFF. The DNA for the CDR3 is TGTGCCACCAGTGATTTGTGTCCCCCACGACCAAGGGCGGTGGTCACTGAAGCTTTCTTT.

This clonotype occurred many times. This may be a read error: a much more frequent sequence differs by one nucleotide. This rearrangement joins TRBV6-1 to TRBJ1-1; D is possibly TRBD1 (5 bases). The CDR3 sequence is 15 residues long. Germline CDR1 and CDR2: MNHNS and SASEGT. This CDR3 reads CASRPGGALSTETFF. CDR3 DNA sequence: TGTGCCAGCAGACCCGGCGGGGCCTTGAGCACTGAAACTTTCTTT.

Many counts were recorded for this clonotype. V and J are TRBV5-1 and TRBJ1-1; D unclear. CDR3 length equals 13 residues. From germline, CDR1 is SGHRS and CDR2 YFSETQ. Trimming pared 1 base from V and 4 bases from J, leaving 8 bases between. The CDR3 DNA reads TGCGCCAGCAGCTTGACAATGGGCACTGAAGCTTTCTTT. The encoded protein is CASSLTMGTEAFF.